This T cell receptor (beta chain) emerged from a study of T cells after posttransplantation cyclophosphamide. Busulfan-fludarabine conditioning, marrow transplant, and cyclophosphamide on days +3 and +4 were administered. V trimming: 3 bases; J trimming: 6 bases; junction bases outside the gene matches: 9. Germline CDR1 and CDR2: SGHRS and YFSETQ. The CDR3 has 15 residues. Assay: immunoSEQ multiplex PCR; the TCRdb copy retains only in-frame clones and omits some. The sample gives about 43,000 clones, about 90% of which show up once; about 2.5% is in the top ten. This chain uses TRBV5-1 with TRBJ2-5; TRBD2 agrees at 9 bases. Sequenced here: PBMCs, sampled about 64 days after allogeneic stem cell transplant with posttransplant cyclophosphamide. This receptor was identified in a male patient aged 60 to 75 who received an allogeneic stem cell transplant from a related donor and was CMV-positive. Some T cells may be supplied by the graft donor. CDR3 region: CASSSLAGEGKTQYF. CDR3 coding DNA: TGCGCCAGCAGCTCCTTAGCGGGGGAAGGGAAGACCCAGTACTTC.